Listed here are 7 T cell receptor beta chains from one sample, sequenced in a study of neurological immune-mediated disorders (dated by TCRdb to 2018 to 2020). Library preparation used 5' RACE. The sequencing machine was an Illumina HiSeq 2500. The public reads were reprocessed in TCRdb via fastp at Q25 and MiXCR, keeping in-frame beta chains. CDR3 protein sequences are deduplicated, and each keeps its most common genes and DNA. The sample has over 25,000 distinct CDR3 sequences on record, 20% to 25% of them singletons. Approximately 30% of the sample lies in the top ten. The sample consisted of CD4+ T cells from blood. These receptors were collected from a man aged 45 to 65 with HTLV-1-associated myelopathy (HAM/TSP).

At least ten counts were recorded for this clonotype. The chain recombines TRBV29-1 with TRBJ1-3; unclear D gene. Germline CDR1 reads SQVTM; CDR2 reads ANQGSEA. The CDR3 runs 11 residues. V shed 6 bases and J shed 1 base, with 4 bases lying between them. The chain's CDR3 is CSVDSGNTIYF. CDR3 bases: TGCAGCGTAGATTCTGGAAACACCATATATTTT.

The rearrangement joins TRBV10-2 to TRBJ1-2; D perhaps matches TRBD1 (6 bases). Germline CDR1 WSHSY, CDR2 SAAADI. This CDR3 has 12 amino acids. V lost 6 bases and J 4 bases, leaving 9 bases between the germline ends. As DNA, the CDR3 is TGCGCCAGCAGGACGGACAGCTATGGCTACACCTTC. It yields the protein CASRTDSYGYTF.

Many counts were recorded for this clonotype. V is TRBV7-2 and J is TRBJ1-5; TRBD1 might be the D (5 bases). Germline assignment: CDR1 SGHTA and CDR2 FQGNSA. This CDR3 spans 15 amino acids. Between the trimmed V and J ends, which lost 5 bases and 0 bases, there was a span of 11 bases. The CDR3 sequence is CASSPAQVSNQPQHF. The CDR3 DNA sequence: TGTGCCAGCAGCCCGGCACAGGTTAGCAATCAGCCCCAGCATTTT.

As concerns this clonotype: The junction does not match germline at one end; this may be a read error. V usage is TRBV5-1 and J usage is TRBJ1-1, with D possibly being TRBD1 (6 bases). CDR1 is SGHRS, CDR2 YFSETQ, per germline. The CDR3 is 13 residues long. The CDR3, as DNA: TGCGCCAGCAGCTTGGCCGGGGGCGCTGAATCTTTCTTT. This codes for CASSLAGGAESFF.

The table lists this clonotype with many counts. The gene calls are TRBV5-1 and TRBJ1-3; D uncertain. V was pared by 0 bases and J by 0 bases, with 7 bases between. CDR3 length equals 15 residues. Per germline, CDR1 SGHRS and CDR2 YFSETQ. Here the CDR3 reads CASSLDRSSGNTIYF. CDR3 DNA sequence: TGCGCCAGCAGCTTGGACCGATCCTCTGGAAACACCATATATTTT.

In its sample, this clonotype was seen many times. Here the CDR3 DNA reads TGCGCCAGCAGCTTGGAGCCAGCGGATAACTATGGCTACACCTTC. It translates to CASSLEPADNYGYTF. V is TRBV5-1 and J is TRBJ1-2; D is undetermined. This CDR3 comprises 15 residues. Germline assignment: CDR1 SGHRS and CDR2 YFSETQ. V lost 0 bases, J lost 1 base, and 10 bases lay in between.

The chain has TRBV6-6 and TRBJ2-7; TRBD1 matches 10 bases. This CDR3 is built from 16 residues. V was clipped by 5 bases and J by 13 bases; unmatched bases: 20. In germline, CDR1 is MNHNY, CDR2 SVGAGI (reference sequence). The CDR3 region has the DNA TGTGCCAGCAGTCACCCCTCTATGGGACCGGGACAGGGGATATACTTC. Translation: CASSHPSMGPGQGIYF.